Included here is one T cell receptor (beta chain) sequence, with context. This sample was included in a study of blood T cell repertoires in COVID-19. Study in general: Whether acute or convalescent, the COVID-19 samples came from the United States, Italy and Spain. Sample material is recorded as cDNA or gDNA derived from T cells, B-cell-depleted T cells, or PBMCs.

Original analysis: Reference gene primers were amplified, and this amplification served to estimate nucleated cell counts. TCRdb keeps only in-frame clones here, not all; method: immunoSEQ multiplex PCR. V and J calls and clone size are those listed in that table; D and trimming were worked out from the DNA. The sample carries about 100,000 clones, roughly 85% recorded once. Those enrolled, adults aged about 18 to 95 years, came from fewer than 25 US areas. What was sequenced was PBMCs or T cells enriched from blood (not recorded which). This clonotype was sampled from a woman in her forties or fifties who had recovered from COVID-19.

CDR3 loop: CASSRLAGAPGELFF. The CDR3 nucleotides are TGTGCCAGCAGCAGACTAGCGGGGGCCCCCGGGGAGCTGTTTTTT. V and J are TRBV2 and TRBJ2-2; 12 bases agree with TRBD2. Per the germline V gene, CDR1 is SNHLY and CDR2 is FYNNEI. V shed 6 bases, J shed 6 bases, and the junction held 5 bases outside the gene matches. This CDR3 spans 15 amino acids.